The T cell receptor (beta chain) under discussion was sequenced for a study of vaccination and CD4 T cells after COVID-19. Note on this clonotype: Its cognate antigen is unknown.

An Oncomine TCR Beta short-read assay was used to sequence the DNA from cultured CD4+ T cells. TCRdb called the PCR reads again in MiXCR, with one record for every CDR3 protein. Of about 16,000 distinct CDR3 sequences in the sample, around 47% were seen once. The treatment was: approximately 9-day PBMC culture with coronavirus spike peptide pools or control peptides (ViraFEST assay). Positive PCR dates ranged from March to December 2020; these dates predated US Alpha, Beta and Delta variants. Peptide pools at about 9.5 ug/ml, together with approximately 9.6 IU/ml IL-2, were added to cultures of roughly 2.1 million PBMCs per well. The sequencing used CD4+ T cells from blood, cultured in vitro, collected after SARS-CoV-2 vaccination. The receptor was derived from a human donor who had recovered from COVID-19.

CDR3 protein: CASRGKGDISYSNQPQHF. The CDR3 DNA sequence: TGTGCCAGCCGCGGGAAAGGGGACATTAGCTATAGCAATCAGCCCCAGCATTTT. The chain has TRBV6-1 and TRBJ1-5; possible D gene TRBD1, 6 bases. This CDR3 comprises 18 residues. The ends were cut back, 8 bases at V and 0 bases at J, with 23 bases in the middle. Germline CDR1 is MNHNS and CDR2 is SASEGT.